These 31 T cell receptor beta chains share one sample of origin, sequenced in a study of T cells after yellow fever vaccination. TCRdb reprocessed the 5' RACE reads via MiXCR and lists one record per CDR3 protein. The top ten hold around 3.5% of the sample, which has about 260,000 distinct CDR3 sequences, approximately 5.2% seen once. The source was CD4+ T cells sorted from PBMCs, collected on the day of the yellow fever booster vaccination. The receptors shown here come from a man aged 18 to 29 who received the YFV17D yellow fever vaccine.

This chain joins TRBV9 and TRBJ1-2; D is possibly TRBD1 (5 bases). Trimming cost V 0 bases and J 0 bases, with 12 bases left between them. The CDR3 spans 16 residues. Per germline, CDR1 SGDLS and CDR2 YYNGEE. CDR3 sequence (DNA): TGTGCCAGCAGCGTAGGGGGGACCCGGGCTAACTATGGCTACACCTTC. Amino acid sequence: CASSVGGTRANYGYTF.

The chain carries TRBV5-1 and TRBJ2-7, with D possibly being TRBD1 (6 bases). Germline loops: CDR1 SGHRS, CDR2 YFSETQ. The CDR3 has 12 residues. Trimming took off 3 bases at V and 6 bases at J, with 10 bases between the two ends. CDR3 bases: TGCGCCAGCAGCTCACAGGGTTCCGAGCAGTACTTC. Protein: CASSSQGSEQYF.

This clonotype has more than one count but fewer than ten. The gene calls are TRBV2 and TRBJ2-7; D remains ambiguous. Germline V gene sequence: CDR1 SNHLY, CDR2 FYNNEI. The CDR3 sequence is 13 residues long. The V and J ends lost 4 bases and 7 bases respectively, with 14 bases between them. The CDR3 region has the DNA TGTGCCAGCAGTGCTTCCCCGGTGCGTGAGCAGTACGTC. This sequence encodes CASSASPVREQYV.

This clonotype has only a few counts. The rearrangement joins TRBV5-1 to TRBJ2-5, with D tentatively TRBD1 (6 bases). Germline CDR1 SGHRS, CDR2 YFSETQ. The V end was cut by 1 base, the J end by 4 bases, with 8 bases between. The CDR3 runs to 13 residues. As DNA, the CDR3 is TGCGCCAGCAGCTTGCAACAGGGAGAGACCCAGTACTTC. It yields the protein CASSLQQGETQYF.

This clonotype was seen at least ten times. The chain uses TRBV4-2 and TRBJ2-4; D is unclear. The CDR3 sequence is 16 residues long. Trimming took 0 bases from V and 3 from J, leaving 12 bases between them. Germline CDR1 LGHNA, CDR2 YNFKEQ. CDR3 residues: CASSQDLTGGKNIQYF. In DNA form, the CDR3 reads TGTGCCAGCAGCCAAGATCTGACGGGCGGCAAAAACATTCAGTACTTC.

This clonotype has just a few counts. The gene calls are TRBV6-2 or TRBV6-3 and TRBJ1-1, with no clear D. The V gene's germline CDR1 is MNHEY and CDR2 SVGEGT. The germline V and J ends were trimmed by 2 bases and 5 bases, with 9 bases remaining between them. CDR3 size: 13 residues. CDR3 DNA: TGTGCCAGCAGTTACGGCCACCTGACTGAAGCTTTCTTT. It is translated as CASSYGHLTEAFF.

J is TRBJ1-2 and V is TRBV7-9; possibly TRBD1 for D (5 bases). The V gene lost 4 bases and the J gene lost 7 bases, with 13 bases spanning the gap. There are 13 residues in the CDR3. Germline V CDR1 and CDR2: SEHNR, FQNEAQ (reference sequence). The CDR3 DNA follows: TGTGCCAGCAGCTCTAGCGGGGACCGTGGCTACACCTTC. Its translation: CASSSSGDRGYTF.

There are a few counts of this clonotype. CDR3 DNA sequence: TGCAGTGCTAGACTTGGAGGGGACACTGAAGCTTTCTTT. The encoded protein is CSARLGGDTEAFF. This sequence joins TRBV20-1 and TRBJ1-1; possibly TRBD1 for D (5 bases). This CDR3 contains 13 residues. The germline gives CDR1 DFQATT, CDR2 SNEGSKA (reference sequence). Trimming left V 2 bases short and J 3 bases short, with 10 bases between.

The chain is built from TRBV7-2 and TRBJ2-3; 7 nucleotides agree with TRBD2. J was trimmed by 0 bases and V by 4 bases; bases with no gene match: 7. Per the germline V gene, CDR1 is SGHTA and CDR2 is FQGNSA. The CDR3 contains 16 residues. The DNA of the CDR3 is TGTGCCAGCAGCTCCAGAGGCGGGGGTAGCACAGATACGCAGTATTTT. This sequence encodes CASSSRGGGSTDTQYF.

The chain employs TRBV30 and TRBJ1-5; tentatively, D is TRBD1 (5 bases). This CDR3 contains 13 residues. Germline V gene data show CDR1 as GTSNPN and CDR2 as SVGIG (reference sequence). V lost 1 base to trimming and J lost 7 bases, with 11 bases between them. CDR3 region: CAWSGGAAQPQHF. CDR3 in DNA: TGTGCCTGGAGTGGCGGGGCGGCACAGCCCCAGCATTTT.

In this sample, this clonotype turned up many times. The rearrangement joins TRBV20-1 to TRBJ2-1; perhaps TRBD1 as D (6 bases). Deletions cut 3 bases from V and 7 bases from J, with 10 bases between. Germline assignment: CDR1 DFQATT and CDR2 SNEGSKA (reference sequence). This CDR3 region has 12 residues. CDR3 in DNA: TGCAGTGCTAGGGGGGCAGGGAATGAGCAGTTCTTC. Translated, it gives CSARGAGNEQFF.

The V and J genes are TRBV6-5 and TRBJ2-7, with TRBD2 matching 8 bases. This CDR3 region has 17 residues. Germline V gene sequence: CDR1 MNHEY, CDR2 SVGAGI. Trimming at V came to 0 bases and at J to 2 bases, leaving 9 bases not matched to a gene. CDR3 in DNA: TGTGCCAGCAGTTACTCGATCCCCGCGGGGGGTACCTACGAGCAGTACTTC. Its protein product is CASSYSIPAGGTYEQYF.

The J gene is TRBJ1-6, the V gene TRBV9; 7 bases fit TRBD1. The V gene end was trimmed by 0 bases and the J gene end by 11 bases; junction bases not matched to a gene: 5. Germline values: CDR1 SGDLS, CDR2 YYNGEE. The CDR3 is 14 amino acids. CDR3 sequence (DNA): TGTGCCAGCAGCGTAGAAGGACAGGCGACACCCCTCCACTTT. This gives the protein CASSVEGQATPLHF.

The chain employs TRBV5-1 and TRBJ2-1; the match to TRBD1 covers 10 bases. The trim removed 3 bases at V and 0 bases at J, leaving 0 bases unmatched. Germline CDR1 SGHRS, CDR2 YFSETQ. This CDR3 region has 15 residues. CDR3 in DNA: TGCGCCAGCAGCTGGACAGGGGGCTCCTACAATGAGCAGTTCTTC. Translating gives CASSWTGGSYNEQFF.

This clonotype has at least ten counts. A single base separates this from a much larger clone, so it may be a read error. The chain links TRBV2 to TRBJ2-3; no definite D call. The germline V and J ends were trimmed by 0 bases and 5 bases, with 0 bases remaining between them. Looked up from germline, CDR1 is SNHLY and CDR2 is FYNNEI. The CDR3 runs 11 residues. CDR3: CASSEADTQYF. CDR3 nucleotides: TGTGCCAGCAGTGAAGCAGATACGCAGTATTTT.

This clonotype occurred a few times. The chain couples TRBV12-5 to TRBJ1-2; 8 nucleotides align to TRBD1. Germline CDR1 LGHNT, CDR2 FRNRAP. There are 13 residues in the CDR3. V lost 6 bases and J lost 4; bases outside the gene matches: 4. Here the CDR3 reads CASGQDRGYGYTF. The CDR3 bases are TGTGCTAGTGGACAAGACAGGGGCTATGGCTACACCTTC.

This clonotype was counted at least ten times. The chain recombines TRBV10-3 with TRBJ1-2; the match to TRBD1 covers 11 bases. This CDR3 comprises 17 residues. V was pared by 11 bases and J by 1 base, with 15 bases of the junction left unmatched. Per germline, CDR1 ENHRY and CDR2 SYGVKD. The CDR3 loop reads CASTPGQGVIGNYGYTF. The CDR3 region has the DNA TGTGCCTCTACGCCGGGACAGGGGGTTATCGGTAACTATGGCTACACCTTC.

This chain connects TRBV12-3 or TRBV12-4 to TRBJ1-2; a possible D gene is TRBD1 (5 bases). This CDR3 comprises 13 residues. The V end lost 5 bases, the J end lost 0 bases, and 7 bases lay between the germline ends. CDR3 sequence: CASSRQSNYGYTF. The CDR3 DNA follows: TGTGCCAGCAGTAGACAGTCTAACTATGGCTACACCTTC.

This clonotype was seen a few times. The chain uses TRBV12-3 or TRBV12-4 and TRBJ1-2; 9 bases agree with TRBD1. The CDR3 is 13 amino acids. J was trimmed by 8 bases and V by 8 bases; bases with no gene match: 9. DNA for the CDR3: TGTGCCAGCGGACCACAGGGGGCGGGCGGCTACACCTTC. Its translation: CASGPQGAGGYTF.

In its sample, this clonotype was seen a few times. V and J are TRBV7-9 and TRBJ2-7; D uncertain. The V gene's germline CDR1 is SEHNR and CDR2 FQNEAQ (reference sequence). The length of the CDR3 is 15 residues. V gave up 5 bases and J gave up 3 bases, with 17 bases separating them. CDR3 nucleotides: TGTGCCAGCAGCCCCCCAATAGGACCGATCTACGAGCAGTACTTC. Its translation is CASSPPIGPIYEQYF.

There are a few counts of this clonotype. The chain carries TRBV30 and TRBJ1-5; D call uncertain. The CDR3 runs to 13 residues. Trimming took off 4 bases at V and 2 bases at J, with 9 bases between the two ends. CDR1 and CDR2 (germline): GTSNPN, SVGIG (reference sequence). The CDR3 loop reads CAWTVAGNQPQHF. The DNA for the CDR3 is TGTGCCTGGACGGTGGCGGGCAATCAGCCCCAGCATTTT.

This clonotype was seen many times. The chain recombines TRBV5-1 with TRBJ2-3; 12 bases line up with TRBD1. Germline V gene data show CDR1 as SGHRS and CDR2 as YFSETQ. V shed 5 bases and J 3 bases; nucleotides not matched to a gene: 1. The CDR3 is 14 amino acids. The chain's CDR3 is CASRGQGATDTQYF. The CDR3 DNA sequence: TGCGCCAGCAGGGGACAGGGGGCAACAGATACGCAGTATTTT.

This chain uses TRBV20-1 with TRBJ2-7; no reliable D call. Germline loops: CDR1 DFQATT, CDR2 SNEGSKA (reference sequence). The germline V and J ends were trimmed by 0 bases and 1 base, with 7 bases remaining between them. The CDR3 has 13 amino acids. In DNA, the CDR3 is TGCAGTGCTAGAGATATCAGTTCCTACGAGCAGTACTTC. Amino acids: CSARDISSYEQYF.

This clonotype was detected ten times or more. The genes are TRBV29-1 and TRBJ1-2; perhaps TRBD1 as D (5 bases). Germline V gives CDR1 SQVTM, CDR2 ANQGSEA. Between the trimmed V and J ends, which lost 1 base and 0 bases, there was a span of 9 bases. The CDR3 length is 14 residues. This chain's CDR3 is CSVEVGPTNYGYTF. The CDR3 DNA is TGCAGCGTTGAAGTGGGGCCTACTAACTATGGCTACACCTTC.

This clonotype appeared many times. The chain recombines TRBV5-4 with TRBJ2-7; TRBD1 is a possible D gene (6 bases). This CDR3 is 14 amino acids long. The V gene's germline CDR1 is SGHNT and CDR2 YYREEE (reference sequence). Trimming stripped 4 bases from V and 3 bases from J, with 14 bases between. This CDR3 is CASSLGLQGYEQYF. CDR3 DNA: TGTGCCAGCAGCCTGGGCCTACAGGGCTACGAGCAGTACTTC.

There are many counts of this clonotype. J is TRBJ1-1 and V is TRBV6-2 or TRBV6-3, with D hard to call. Germline assignment: CDR1 MNHEY and CDR2 SVGEGT. V lost 1 base to trimming and J lost 0 bases, with 12 bases between them. This CDR3 has 16 amino acids. CDR3 loop: CASSYYTRRVNTEAFF. The CDR3 DNA reads TGTGCCAGCAGTTACTACACCCGACGGGTGAACACTGAAGCTTTCTTT.

In DNA form, the CDR3 reads TGTGCCATCAGTGAGCCGTTTGGGGGGGGTGAGACCCAGTACTTC. Amino acid sequence: CAISEPFGGGETQYF. The gene calls are TRBV10-3 and TRBJ2-5, with 7 bases aligning to TRBD2. This CDR3 is 15 amino acids long. The V segment lost 2 bases and the J segment 5 bases; nucleotides outside the gene matches: 8. Germline V gives CDR1 ENHRY, CDR2 SYGVKD.

Only a few counts were recorded for this clonotype. The J gene is TRBJ2-3, the V gene TRBV11-2; D not certain. The germline V gene has CDR1 SGHAT and CDR2 FQNNGV. Between the trimmed V and J ends, which lost 4 bases and 10 bases, there was a span of 12 bases. The CDR3 has 12 residues. As DNA, the CDR3 is TGTGCCAGCAGCTCGGAGAGAGTTGCGCAGTATTTT. This translates into CASSSERVAQYF.

This clonotype was found many times. This chain joins TRBV6-5 and TRBJ1-3, with no clear D. V lost 8 bases and J 4 bases, leaving 18 bases between the germline ends. The CDR3 extends over 15 amino acids. Germline V gives CDR1 MNHEY, CDR2 SVGAGI. This chain's CDR3 is CASQRVVGGGNTIYF. For the CDR3, the DNA is TGTGCCAGCCAGAGGGTTGTTGGTGGCGGAAACACCATATATTTT.

V gene TRBV9 combines with J gene TRBJ1-5; D perhaps matches TRBD1 (5 bases). Germline V gene lookup returns CDR1 SGDLS and CDR2 YYNGEE. The V gene lost 3 bases and the J gene lost 9 bases, with 16 bases spanning the gap. This CDR3 is built from 14 residues. CDR3 in DNA: TGTGCCAGCAGCGGGGGACCGTTTGGGGGGCCCCAGCATTTT. Protein: CASSGGPFGGPQHF.

This clonotype was detected many times. V gene TRBV11-1 combines with J gene TRBJ2-3; 9 bases are shared with TRBD2. V lost 2 bases, J lost 14 bases, and 14 bases stayed unmatched. This CDR3 contains 15 residues. The germline V gene has CDR1 SGHAT and CDR2 FQDESV (reference sequence). CDR3 sequence: CASSLPRGRASTAYF. For the CDR3, the DNA is TGTGCCAGCAGCTTACCCCGCGGGAGGGCCTCCACTGCGTATTTT.